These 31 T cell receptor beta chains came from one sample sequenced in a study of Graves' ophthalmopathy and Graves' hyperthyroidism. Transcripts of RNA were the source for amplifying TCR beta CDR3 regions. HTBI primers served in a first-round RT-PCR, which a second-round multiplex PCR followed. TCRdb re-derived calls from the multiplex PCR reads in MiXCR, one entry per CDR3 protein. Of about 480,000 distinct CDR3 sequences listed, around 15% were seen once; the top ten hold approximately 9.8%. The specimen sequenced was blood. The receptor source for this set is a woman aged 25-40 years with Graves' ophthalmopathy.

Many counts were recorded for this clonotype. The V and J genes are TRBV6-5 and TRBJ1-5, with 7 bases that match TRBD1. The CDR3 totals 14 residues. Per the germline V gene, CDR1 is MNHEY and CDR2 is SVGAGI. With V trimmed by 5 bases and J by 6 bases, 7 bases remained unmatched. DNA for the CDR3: TGTGCCAGCAGTATTAACAGGGGTACTCAGCCCCAGCATTTT. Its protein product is CASSINRGTQPQHF.

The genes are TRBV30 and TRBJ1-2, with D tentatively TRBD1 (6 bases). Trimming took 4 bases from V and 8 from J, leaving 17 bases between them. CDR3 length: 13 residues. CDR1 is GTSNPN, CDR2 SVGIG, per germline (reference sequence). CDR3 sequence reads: CAWNTGERGGYTF. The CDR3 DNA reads TGTGCCTGGAACACCGGGGAGAGGGGGGGCTACACCTTC. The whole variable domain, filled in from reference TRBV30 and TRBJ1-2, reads SQTIHQWPATLVQPVGSPLSLECTVEGTSNPNLYWYRQAAGRGLQLLFYSVGIGQISSEVPQNLSASRPQDRQFILSSKKLLLSDSGFYLCAWNTGERGGYTFGSGTRLTVV.

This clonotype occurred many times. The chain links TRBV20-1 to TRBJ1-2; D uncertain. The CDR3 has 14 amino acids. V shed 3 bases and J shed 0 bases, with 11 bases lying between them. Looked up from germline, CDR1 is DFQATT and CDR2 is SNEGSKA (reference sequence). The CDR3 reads CSASFVSANYGYTF. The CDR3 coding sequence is TGCAGTGCTAGTTTCGTCAGCGCTAACTATGGCTACACCTTC.

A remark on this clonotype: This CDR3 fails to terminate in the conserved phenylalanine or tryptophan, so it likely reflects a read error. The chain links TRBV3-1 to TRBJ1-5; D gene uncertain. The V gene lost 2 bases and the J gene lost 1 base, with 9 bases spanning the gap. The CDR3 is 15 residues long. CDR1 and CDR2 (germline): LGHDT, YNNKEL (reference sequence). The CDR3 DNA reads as TGTGCCAGCAGCCAATTTATGGGGAGCAATCAGCCCCAGCATTTG. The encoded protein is CASSQFMGSNQPQHL.

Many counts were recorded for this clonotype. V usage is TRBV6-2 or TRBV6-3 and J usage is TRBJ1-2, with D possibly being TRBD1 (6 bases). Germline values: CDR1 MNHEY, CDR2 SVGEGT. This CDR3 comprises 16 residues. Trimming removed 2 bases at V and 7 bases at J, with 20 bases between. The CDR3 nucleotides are TGTGCCAGCAGTTACGGGTTCTCCGGGGGGCGCGGTGGCTACACCTTC. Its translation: CASSYGFSGGRGGYTF.

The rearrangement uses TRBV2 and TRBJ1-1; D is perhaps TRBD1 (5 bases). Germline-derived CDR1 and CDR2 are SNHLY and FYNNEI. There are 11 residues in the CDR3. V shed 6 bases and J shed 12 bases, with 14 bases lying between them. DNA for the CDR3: TGTGCCAGCAGGGGACCCACCCAGACTTTCTTT. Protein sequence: CASRGPTQTFF.

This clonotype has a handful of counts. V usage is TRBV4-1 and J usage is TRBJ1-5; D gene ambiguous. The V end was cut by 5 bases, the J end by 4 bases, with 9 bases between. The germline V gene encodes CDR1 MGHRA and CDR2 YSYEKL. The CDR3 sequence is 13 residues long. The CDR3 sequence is CASSYNYNQPQHF. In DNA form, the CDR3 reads TGCGCCAGCAGCTACAACTATAATCAGCCCCAGCATTTT.

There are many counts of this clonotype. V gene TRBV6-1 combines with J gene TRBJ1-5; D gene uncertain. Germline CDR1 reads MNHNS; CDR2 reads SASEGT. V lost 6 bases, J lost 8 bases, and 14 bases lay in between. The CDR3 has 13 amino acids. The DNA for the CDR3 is TGTGCCAGCAGCCGACTGGACCGCGAGCCCCAGCATTTT. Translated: CASSRLDREPQHF.

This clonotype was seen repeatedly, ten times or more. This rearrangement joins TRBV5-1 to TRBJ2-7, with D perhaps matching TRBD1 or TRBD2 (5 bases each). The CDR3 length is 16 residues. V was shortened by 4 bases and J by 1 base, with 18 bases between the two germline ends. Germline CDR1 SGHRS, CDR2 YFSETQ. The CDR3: CASSPTGWDGSYEQYF. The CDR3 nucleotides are TGCGCCAGCAGCCCCACCGGTTGGGACGGGTCCTACGAGCAGTACTTC.

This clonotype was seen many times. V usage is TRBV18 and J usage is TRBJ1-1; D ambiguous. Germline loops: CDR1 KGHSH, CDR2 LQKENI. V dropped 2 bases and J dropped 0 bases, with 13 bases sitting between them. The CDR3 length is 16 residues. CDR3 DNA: TGTGCCAGCTCACCATTGGTTGCTACCATGAACACTGAAGCTTTCTTT. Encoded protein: CASSPLVATMNTEAFF.

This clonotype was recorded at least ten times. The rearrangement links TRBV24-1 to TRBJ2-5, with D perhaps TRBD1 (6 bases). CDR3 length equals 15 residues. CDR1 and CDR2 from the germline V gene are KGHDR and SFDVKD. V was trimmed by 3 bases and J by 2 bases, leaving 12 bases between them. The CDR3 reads CATSDPGTPQETQYF. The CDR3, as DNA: TGTGCCACCAGTGATCCGGGGACACCGCAAGAGACCCAGTACTTC.

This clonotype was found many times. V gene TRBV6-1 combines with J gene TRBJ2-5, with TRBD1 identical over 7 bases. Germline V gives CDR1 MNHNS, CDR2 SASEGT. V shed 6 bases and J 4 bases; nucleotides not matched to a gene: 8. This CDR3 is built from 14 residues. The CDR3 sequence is CASSPTGSTETQYF. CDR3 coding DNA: TGTGCCAGCAGCCCGACAGGGTCGACAGAGACCCAGTACTTC.

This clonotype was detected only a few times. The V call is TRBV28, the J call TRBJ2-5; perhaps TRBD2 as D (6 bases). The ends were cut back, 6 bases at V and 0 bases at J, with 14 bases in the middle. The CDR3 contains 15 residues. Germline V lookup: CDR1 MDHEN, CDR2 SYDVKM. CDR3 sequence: CASREGQMYQETQYF. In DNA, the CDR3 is TGTGCCAGCAGGGAGGGTCAGATGTACCAAGAGACCCAGTACTTC.

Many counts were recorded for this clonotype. Here the CDR3 reads CASSELAAYGYTF. Written as DNA, the CDR3 is TGTGCCAGCAGTGAATTGGCAGCCTATGGCTACACCTTC. V is TRBV6-1 and J is TRBJ1-2; no clear D. The V end lost 2 bases, the J end lost 4 bases, and 8 bases lay between the germline ends. Germline CDR1 reads MNHNS; CDR2 reads SASEGT. The CDR3 consists of 13 residues.

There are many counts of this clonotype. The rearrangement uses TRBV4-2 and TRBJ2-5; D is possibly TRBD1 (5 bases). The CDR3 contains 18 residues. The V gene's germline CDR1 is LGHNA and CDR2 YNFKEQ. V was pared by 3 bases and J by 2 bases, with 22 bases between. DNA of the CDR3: TGTGCCAGCAGCCAGGAACCCTCCTCTCAGCGACAGCAAGAGACCCAGTACTTC. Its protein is CASSQEPSSQRQQETQYF.

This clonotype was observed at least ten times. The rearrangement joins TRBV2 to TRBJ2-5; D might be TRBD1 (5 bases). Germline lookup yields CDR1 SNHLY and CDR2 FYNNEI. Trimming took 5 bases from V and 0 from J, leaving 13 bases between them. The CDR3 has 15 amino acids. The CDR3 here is CASSRQSQYQETQYF. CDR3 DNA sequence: TGTGCCAGCAGTCGACAGAGTCAGTACCAAGAGACCCAGTACTTC.

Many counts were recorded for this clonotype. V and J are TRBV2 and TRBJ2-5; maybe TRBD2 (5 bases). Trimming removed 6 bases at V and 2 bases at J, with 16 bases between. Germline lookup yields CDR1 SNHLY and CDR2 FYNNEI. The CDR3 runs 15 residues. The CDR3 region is CASSPQRGKQETQYF. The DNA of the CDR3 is TGTGCCAGCAGCCCCCAAAGAGGGAAACAAGAGACCCAGTACTTC.

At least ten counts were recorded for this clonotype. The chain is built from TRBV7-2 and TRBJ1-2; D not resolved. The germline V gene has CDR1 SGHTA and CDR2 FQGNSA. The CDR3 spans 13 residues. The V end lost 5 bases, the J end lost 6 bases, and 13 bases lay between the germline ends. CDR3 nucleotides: TGTGCCAGCAGCCTACCCCACATAAATGGCTACACCTTC. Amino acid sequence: CASSLPHINGYTF.

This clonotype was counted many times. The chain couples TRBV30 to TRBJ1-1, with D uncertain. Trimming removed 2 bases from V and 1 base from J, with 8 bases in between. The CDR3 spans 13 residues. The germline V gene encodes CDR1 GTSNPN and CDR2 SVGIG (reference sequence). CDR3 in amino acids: CAWSREQNTEAFF. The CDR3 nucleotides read TGTGCCTGGAGTCGGGAACAGAACACTGAAGCTTTCTTT.

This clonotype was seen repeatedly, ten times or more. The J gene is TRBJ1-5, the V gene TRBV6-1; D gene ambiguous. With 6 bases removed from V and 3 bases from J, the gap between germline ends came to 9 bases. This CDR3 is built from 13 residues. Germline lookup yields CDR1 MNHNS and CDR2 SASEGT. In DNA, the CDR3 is TGTGCCAGCAGGTCAGGTTCCAATCAGCCCCAGCATTTT. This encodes CASRSGSNQPQHF.

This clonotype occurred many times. CDR3 protein: CASSVQGALNTEAFF. CDR3 nucleotide sequence: TGTGCCAGCAGTGTACAGGGCGCTTTGAACACTGAAGCTTTCTTT. V usage is TRBV6-2 or TRBV6-3 and J usage is TRBJ1-1; D perhaps matches TRBD1 (6 bases). Germline values: CDR1 MNHEY, CDR2 SVGEGT. The CDR3 has 15 residues. The V and J ends lost 5 bases and 0 bases respectively, with 13 bases between them.

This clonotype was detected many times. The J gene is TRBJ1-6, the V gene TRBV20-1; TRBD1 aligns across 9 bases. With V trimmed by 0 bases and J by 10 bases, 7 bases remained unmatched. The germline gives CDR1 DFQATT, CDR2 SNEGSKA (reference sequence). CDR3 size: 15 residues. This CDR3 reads CSARDRGQGDSPLHF. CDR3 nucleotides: TGCAGTGCTAGAGATAGGGGACAGGGAGACTCACCCCTCCACTTT.

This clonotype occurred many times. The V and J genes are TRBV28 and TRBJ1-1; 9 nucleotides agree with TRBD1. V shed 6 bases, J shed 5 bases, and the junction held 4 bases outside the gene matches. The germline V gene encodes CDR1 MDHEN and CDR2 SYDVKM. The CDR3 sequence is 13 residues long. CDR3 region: CASSGQGRTEAFF. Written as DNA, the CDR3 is TGTGCCAGCAGCGGACAGGGGAGAACTGAAGCTTTCTTT.

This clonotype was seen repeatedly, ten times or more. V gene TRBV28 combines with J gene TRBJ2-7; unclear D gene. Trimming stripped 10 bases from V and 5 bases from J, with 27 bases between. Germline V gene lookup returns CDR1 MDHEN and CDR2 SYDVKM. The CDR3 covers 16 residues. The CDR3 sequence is CATIAPRRTPSNEQYF. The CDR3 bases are TGTGCCACCATCGCTCCCAGACGGACGCCCAGCAACGAGCAGTACTTC.

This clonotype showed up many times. The CDR3 DNA reads as TGTGCCATCAGTGACCCCCGACAGGGAGGGTACACTGAAGCTTTCTTT. This gives the protein CAISDPRQGGYTEAFF. The genes are TRBV10-3 and TRBJ1-1; 7 nucleotides agree with TRBD1. V gave up 3 bases and J gave up 3 bases; unmatched junction bases: 10. The CDR3 sequence is 16 residues long. CDR1 and CDR2 (germline): ENHRY, SYGVKD.

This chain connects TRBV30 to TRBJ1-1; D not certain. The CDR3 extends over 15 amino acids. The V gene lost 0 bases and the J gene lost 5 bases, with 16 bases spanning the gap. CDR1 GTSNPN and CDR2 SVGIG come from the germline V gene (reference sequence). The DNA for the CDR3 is TGTGCCTGGAGTGTCGGGAGACCAACCTGGACTGAAGCTTTCTTT. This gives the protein CAWSVGRPTWTEAFF.

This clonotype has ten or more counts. The CDR3 sequence is CASSPGDGLMNTEAFF. CDR3 DNA: TGTGCCAGCTCACCAGGGGATGGGTTAATGAACACTGAAGCTTTCTTT. The chain has TRBV18 and TRBJ1-1; D remains ambiguous. V shed 2 bases and J shed 0 bases, with 13 bases lying between them. The germline CDR1 and CDR2 sequences are KGHSH and LQKENI. The CDR3 spans 16 residues.

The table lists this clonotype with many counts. Here the CDR3 DNA reads TGTGCCACCAGTGACCCCCCGGGGAGGTCGGAAGGTAGTGGAGAGACCCAGTACTTC. Amino acids: CATSDPPGRSEGSGETQYF. V is TRBV24-1 and J is TRBJ2-5, with D possibly matching TRBD2 (6 bases). V was cut by 4 bases and J by 4 bases, with 27 bases left in between. There are 19 residues in the CDR3. Germline V CDR1 and CDR2: KGHDR, SFDVKD.

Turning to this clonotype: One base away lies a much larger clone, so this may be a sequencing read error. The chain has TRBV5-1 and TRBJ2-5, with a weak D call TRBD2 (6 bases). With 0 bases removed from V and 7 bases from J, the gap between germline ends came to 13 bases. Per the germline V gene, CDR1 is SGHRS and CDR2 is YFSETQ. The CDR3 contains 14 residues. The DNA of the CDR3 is TGCGCCAGCAGCTTGGTGGGAGGCGCAGTGACCCAGTACTTC. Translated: CASSLVGGAVTQYF. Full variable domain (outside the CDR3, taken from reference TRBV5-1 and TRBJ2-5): KAGVTQTPRYLIKTRGQQVTLSCSPISGHRSVSWYQQTPGQGLQFLFEYFSETQRNKGNFPGRFSGRQFSNSRSEMNVSTLELGDSALYLCASSLVGGAVTQYFGPGTRLLVL.

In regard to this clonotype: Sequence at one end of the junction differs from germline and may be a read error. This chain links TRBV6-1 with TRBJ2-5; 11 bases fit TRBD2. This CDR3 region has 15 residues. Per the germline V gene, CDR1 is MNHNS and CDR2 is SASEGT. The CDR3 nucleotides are TGTGCCAGCAGTGATTTTAGCGGGGGGGCAGAGGCCCAGTACTTC. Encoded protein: CASSDFSGGAEAQYF.

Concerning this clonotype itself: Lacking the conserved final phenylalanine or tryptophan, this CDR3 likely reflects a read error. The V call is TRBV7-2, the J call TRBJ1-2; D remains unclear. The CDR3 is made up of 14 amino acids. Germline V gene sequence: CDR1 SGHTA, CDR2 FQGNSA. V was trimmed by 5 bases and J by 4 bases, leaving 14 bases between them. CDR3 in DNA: TGTGCCAGCAGCCCGACCCTCAGGACCTATGGCTACACCTAC. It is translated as CASSPTLRTYGYTY.